This entry lists 5 T cell receptor beta chains sequenced from one sample in a study of blood T cell repertoires in COVID-19. The protocol was immunoSEQ multiplex PCR, while the TCRdb copy is restricted to in-frame clones and leaves out a portion. The sample has under 55,000 clones, around 87% seen once. The sample was peripheral blood. The receptors originated from an elderly woman with COVID-19, enrolled during active disease.

The CDR3 DNA reads as TGTGCCAGCCTCGCTGGCGGCGGGGGAGGAAGGGGCTACACCTTC. Amino acids: CASLAGGGGGRGYTF. The rearrangement uses TRBV6-5 and TRBJ1-2; D might be TRBD1 (5 bases). V lost 8 bases and J 8 bases, leaving 24 bases between the germline ends. CDR3 length: 15 residues. Germline V gives CDR1 MNHEY, CDR2 SVGAGI.

The gene calls are TRBV5-6 and TRBJ2-2; D unclear. CDR3 length: 14 amino acids. The V end lost 1 base, the J end lost 4 bases, and 8 bases lay between the germline ends. Germline V gene lookup returns CDR1 SGHDT and CDR2 YYEEEE. CDR3 nucleotides: TGTGCCAGCAGCTTGTTAACTGCCACCGGGGAGCTGTTTTTT. Protein sequence: CASSLLTATGELFF. The full variable domain, in which reference TRBV5-6 and TRBJ2-2 provide the parts outside the CDR3, is DAGVTQSPTHLIKTRGQQVTLRCSPKSGHDTVSWYQQALGQGPQFIFQYYEEEERQRGNFPDRFSGHQFPNYSSELNVNALLLGDSALYLCASSLLTATGELFFGEGSRLTVL.

This chain links TRBV10-3 with TRBJ1-2; D may be TRBD1 (6 bases). Germline loops: CDR1 ENHRY, CDR2 SYGVKD. This CDR3 contains 13 residues. V lost 5 bases and J lost 6, with 13 bases in between. CDR3 in DNA: TGTGCCATCAGTCCGGCAGGGGCTAATGGCTACACCTTC. Its translation: CAISPAGANGYTF.

This chain connects TRBV5-5 to TRBJ1-2, with a tentative D call TRBD1 (6 bases). Trimming removed 0 bases from V and 4 bases from J, with 10 bases in between. The CDR3 has 14 residues. CDR1 and CDR2 (germline): SGHKS, YYEKEE (reference sequence). The CDR3 DNA is TGTGCCAGCAGCTTGGATGTCAGGGGCTATGGCTACACCTTC. Its protein product is CASSLDVRGYGYTF.

The rearrangement links TRBV19 to TRBJ1-5; D possibly corresponds to TRBD1 (5 bases). Trimming removed 10 bases from V and 2 bases from J, with 12 bases in between. The germline gives CDR1 LNHDA, CDR2 SQIVND (reference sequence). CDR3 length: 13 residues. For the CDR3, the DNA is TGTGCCACCGCAGACAGAGGCAATCAGCCCCAGCATTTT. Translated: CATADRGNQPQHF.